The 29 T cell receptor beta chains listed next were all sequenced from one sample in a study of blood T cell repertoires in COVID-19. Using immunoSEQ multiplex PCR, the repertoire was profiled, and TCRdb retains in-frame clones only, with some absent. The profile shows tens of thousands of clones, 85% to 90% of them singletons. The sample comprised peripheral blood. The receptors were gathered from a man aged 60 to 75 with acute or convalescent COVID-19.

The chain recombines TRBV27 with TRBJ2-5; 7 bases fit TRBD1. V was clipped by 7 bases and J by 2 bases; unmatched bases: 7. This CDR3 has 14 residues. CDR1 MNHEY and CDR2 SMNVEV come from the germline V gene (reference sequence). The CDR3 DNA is TGTGCCAGCAAGACGCCGGGACAGCAAGAGACCCAGTACTTC. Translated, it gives CASKTPGQQETQYF.

In DNA, the CDR3 is TGTGCCAGCAGCCCTCCTAGCAGTACGAACACCGGGGAGCTGTTTTTT. This gives the protein CASSPPSSTNTGELFF. The V call is TRBV9, the J call TRBJ2-2; perhaps TRBD2 as D (5 bases). V was shortened by 4 bases and J by 0 bases, with 13 bases between the two germline ends. Germline loops: CDR1 SGDLS, CDR2 YYNGEE. The CDR3 covers 16 residues.

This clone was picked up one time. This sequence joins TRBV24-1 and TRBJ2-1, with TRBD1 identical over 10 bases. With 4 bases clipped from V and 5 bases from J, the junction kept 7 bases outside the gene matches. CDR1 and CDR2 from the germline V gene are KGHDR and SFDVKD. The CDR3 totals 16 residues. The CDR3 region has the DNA TGTGCCACCAGTGAGTTGGGACAGGGGAATCACAATGAGCAGTTCTTC. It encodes CATSELGQGNHNEQFF.

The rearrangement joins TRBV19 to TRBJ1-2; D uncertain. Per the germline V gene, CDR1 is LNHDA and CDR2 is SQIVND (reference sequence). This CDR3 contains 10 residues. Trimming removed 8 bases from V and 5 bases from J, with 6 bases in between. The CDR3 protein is CASSVYGYTF. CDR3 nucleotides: TGTGCCAGTTCCGTATATGGCTACACCTTC.

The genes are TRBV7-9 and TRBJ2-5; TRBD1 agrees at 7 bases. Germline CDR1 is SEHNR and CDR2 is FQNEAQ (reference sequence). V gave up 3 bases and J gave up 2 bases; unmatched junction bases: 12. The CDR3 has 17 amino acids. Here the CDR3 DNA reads TGTGCCAGCAGCTTTATTAGGGGGCAGCGTGGGCAAGAGACCCAGTACTTC. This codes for CASSFIRGQRGQETQYF.

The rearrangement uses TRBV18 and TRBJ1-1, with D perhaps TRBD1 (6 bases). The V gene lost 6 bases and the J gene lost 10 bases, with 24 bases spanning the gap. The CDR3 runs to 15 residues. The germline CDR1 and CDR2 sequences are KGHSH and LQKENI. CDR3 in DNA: TGTGCCAGCTCCCTTATGGCGGACAGTCCCGGAGGAGCTTTCTTT. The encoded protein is CASSLMADSPGGAFF.

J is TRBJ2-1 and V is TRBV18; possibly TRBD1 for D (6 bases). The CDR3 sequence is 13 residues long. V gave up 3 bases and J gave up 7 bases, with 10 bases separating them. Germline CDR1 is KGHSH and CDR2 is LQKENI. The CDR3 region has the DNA TGTGCCAGCTCACCGGCAGGGGTTAATGAGCAGTTCTTC. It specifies CASSPAGVNEQFF. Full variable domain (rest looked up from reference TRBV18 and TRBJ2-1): NAGVMQNPRHLVRRRGQEARLRCSPMKGHSHVYWYRQLPEEGLKFMVYLQKENIIDESGMPKERFSAEFPKEGPSILRIQQVVRGDSAAYFCASSPAGVNEQFFGPGTRLTVL.

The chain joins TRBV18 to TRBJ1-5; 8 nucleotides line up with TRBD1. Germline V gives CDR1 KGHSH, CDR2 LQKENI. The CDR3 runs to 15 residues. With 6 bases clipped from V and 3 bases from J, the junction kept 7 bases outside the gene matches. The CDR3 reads CASSQGQAPNQPQHF. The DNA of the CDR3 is TGTGCCAGCTCCCAGGGACAGGCGCCCAATCAGCCCCAGCATTTT.

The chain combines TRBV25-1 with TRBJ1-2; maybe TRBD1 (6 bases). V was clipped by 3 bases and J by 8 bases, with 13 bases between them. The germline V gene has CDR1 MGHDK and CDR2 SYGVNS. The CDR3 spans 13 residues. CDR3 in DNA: TGTGCCAGCAGTGATGCAGGGGTGTGGGGCTACACCTTC. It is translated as CASSDAGVWGYTF.

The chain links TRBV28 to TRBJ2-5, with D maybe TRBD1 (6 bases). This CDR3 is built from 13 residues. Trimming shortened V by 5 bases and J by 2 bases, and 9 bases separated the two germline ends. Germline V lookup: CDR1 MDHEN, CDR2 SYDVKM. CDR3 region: CASSGQLQETQYF. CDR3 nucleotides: TGTGCCAGCAGTGGACAGCTTCAAGAGACCCAGTACTTC.

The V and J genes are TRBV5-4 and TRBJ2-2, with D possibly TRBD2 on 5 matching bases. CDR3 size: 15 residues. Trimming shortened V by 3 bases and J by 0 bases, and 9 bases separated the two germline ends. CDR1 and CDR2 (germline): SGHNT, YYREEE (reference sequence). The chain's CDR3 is CASSSRTANTGELFF. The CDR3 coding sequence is TGTGCCAGCAGCTCAAGGACTGCGAACACCGGGGAGCTGTTTTTT.

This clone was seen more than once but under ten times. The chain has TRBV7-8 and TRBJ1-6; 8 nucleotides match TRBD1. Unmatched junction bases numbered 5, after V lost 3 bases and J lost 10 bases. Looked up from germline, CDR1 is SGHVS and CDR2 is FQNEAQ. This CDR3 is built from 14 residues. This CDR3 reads CASSLRDRSSPLHF. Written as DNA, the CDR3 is TGTGCCAGCAGCTTGAGGGACAGGTCATCACCCCTCCACTTT.

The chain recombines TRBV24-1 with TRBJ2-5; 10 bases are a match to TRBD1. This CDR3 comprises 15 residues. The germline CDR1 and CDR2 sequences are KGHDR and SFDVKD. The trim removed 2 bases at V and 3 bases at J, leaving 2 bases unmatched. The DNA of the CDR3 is TGTGCCACCAGTGATTGGGGGACAGGGGAAGAGACCCAGTACTTC. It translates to CATSDWGTGEETQYF.

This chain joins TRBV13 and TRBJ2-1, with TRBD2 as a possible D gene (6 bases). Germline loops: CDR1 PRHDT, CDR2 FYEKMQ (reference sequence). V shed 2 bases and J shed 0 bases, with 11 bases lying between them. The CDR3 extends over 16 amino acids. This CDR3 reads CASSLTDYSSYNEQFF. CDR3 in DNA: TGTGCCAGCAGCTTAACGGACTACAGCTCCTACAATGAGCAGTTCTTC.

CDR3 in amino acids: CASSLRKLMNTEAFF. CDR3 DNA sequence: TGTGCCAGCAGCTTGCGCAAACTCATGAACACTGAAGCTTTCTTT. The gene calls are TRBV5-6 and TRBJ1-1; D is unresolved. CDR1 is SGHDT and CDR2 is YYEEEE in the germline V gene. The CDR3 runs to 15 residues. V lost 1 base to trimming and J lost 0 bases, with 10 bases between them.

CDR3 region: CAWSVWGGSLAFF. DNA of the CDR3: TGTGCCTGGAGTGTTTGGGGGGGGTCATTGGCTTTCTTT. The rearrangement joins TRBV30 to TRBJ1-1, with D perhaps matching TRBD1 (5 bases). CDR3 length equals 13 residues. Germline values: CDR1 GTSNPN, CDR2 SVGIG (reference sequence). Trimming removed 0 bases from V and 11 bases from J, with 16 bases in between.

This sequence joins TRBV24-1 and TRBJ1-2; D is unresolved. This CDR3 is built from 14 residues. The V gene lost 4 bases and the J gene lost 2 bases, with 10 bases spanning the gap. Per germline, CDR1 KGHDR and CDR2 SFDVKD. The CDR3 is CATSDPAQNYGYTF. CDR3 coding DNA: TGTGCCACCAGTGACCCCGCACAGAACTATGGCTACACCTTC.

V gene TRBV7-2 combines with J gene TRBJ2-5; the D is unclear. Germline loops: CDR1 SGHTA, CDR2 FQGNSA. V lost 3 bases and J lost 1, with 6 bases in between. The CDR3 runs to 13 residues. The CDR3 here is CASSFSGQETQYF. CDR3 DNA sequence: TGTGCCAGCAGCTTTTCAGGCCAAGAGACCCAGTACTTC.

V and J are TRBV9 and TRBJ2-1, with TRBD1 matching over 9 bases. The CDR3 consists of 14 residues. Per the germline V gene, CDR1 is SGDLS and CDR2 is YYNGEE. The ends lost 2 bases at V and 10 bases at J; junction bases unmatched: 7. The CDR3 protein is CASSVGTGRREQFF. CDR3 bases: TGTGCCAGCAGCGTGGGGACAGGGAGGCGGGAGCAGTTCTTC.

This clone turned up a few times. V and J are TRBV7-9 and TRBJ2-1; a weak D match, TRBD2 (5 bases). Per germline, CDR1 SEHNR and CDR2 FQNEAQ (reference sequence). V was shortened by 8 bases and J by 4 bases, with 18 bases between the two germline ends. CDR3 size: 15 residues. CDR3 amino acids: CASPGLRDLYNEQFF. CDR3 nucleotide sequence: TGTGCCAGCCCGGGGTTACGGGATCTTTACAATGAGCAGTTCTTC.

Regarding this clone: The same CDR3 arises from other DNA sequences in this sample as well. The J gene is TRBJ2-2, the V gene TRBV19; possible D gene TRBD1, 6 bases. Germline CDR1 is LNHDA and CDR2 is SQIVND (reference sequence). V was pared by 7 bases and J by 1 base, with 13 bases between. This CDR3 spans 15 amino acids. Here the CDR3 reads CASIRTGRNTGELFF. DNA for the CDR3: TGTGCCAGTATACGCACAGGGAGGAACACCGGGGAGCTGTTTTTT.

The CDR3 spells CAWSVYGQGAVVNTNEKLFF. The CDR3 DNA follows: TGTGCCTGGAGTGTATATGGACAGGGGGCCGTTGTTAATACTAATGAAAAACTGTTTTTT. The V and J genes are TRBV30 and TRBJ1-4; the match to TRBD1 covers 11 bases. The CDR3 spans 20 residues. The V gene's germline CDR1 is GTSNPN and CDR2 SVGIG (reference sequence). Germline trimming cut 0 bases from V and 2 bases from J; bases unmatched to any gene: 14.

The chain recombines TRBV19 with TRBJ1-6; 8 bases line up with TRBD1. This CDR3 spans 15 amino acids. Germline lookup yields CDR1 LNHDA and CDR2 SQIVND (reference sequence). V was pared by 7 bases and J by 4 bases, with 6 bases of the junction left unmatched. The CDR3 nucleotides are TGTGCCAGTACCAACCGACAGGGGTATAATTCACCCCTCCACTTT. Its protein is CASTNRQGYNSPLHF.

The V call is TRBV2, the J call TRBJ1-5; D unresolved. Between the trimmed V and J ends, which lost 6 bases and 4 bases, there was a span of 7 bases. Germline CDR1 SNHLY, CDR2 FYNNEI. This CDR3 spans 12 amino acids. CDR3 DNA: TGTGCCAGCAGGGAACATAATCAGCCCCAGCATTTT. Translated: CASREHNQPQHF.

The CDR3: CASSFSPGEKLFF. The CDR3, as DNA: TGCGCCAGCAGCTTTTCCCCAGGTGAAAAACTGTTTTTT. The chain combines TRBV5-1 with TRBJ1-4; D gene ambiguous. V lost 2 bases and J lost 7, with 9 bases in between. Germline values: CDR1 SGHRS, CDR2 YFSETQ. This CDR3 contains 13 residues.

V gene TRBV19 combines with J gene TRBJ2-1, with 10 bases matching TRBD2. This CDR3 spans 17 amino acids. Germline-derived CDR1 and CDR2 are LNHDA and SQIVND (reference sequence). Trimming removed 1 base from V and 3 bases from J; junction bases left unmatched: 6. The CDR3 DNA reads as TGTGCCAGTAGTATAGGCGGTAGGACTAGCGGCTACAATGAGCAGTTCTTC. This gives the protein CASSIGGRTSGYNEQFF. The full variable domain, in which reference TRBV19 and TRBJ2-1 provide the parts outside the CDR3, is DGGITQSPKYLFRKEGQNVTLSCEQNLNHDAMYWYRQDPGQGLRLIYYSQIVNDFQKGDIAEGYSVSREKKESFPLTVTSAQKNPTAFYLCASSIGGRTSGYNEQFFGPGTRLTVL.

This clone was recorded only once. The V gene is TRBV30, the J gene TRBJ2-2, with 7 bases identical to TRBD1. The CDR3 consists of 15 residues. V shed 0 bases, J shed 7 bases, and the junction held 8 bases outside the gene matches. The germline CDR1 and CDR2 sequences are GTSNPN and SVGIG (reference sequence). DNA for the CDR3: TGTGCCTGGAGTGTTCAGGGGGAACGAGGCGGGGAGCTGTTTTTT. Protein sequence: CAWSVQGERGGELFF. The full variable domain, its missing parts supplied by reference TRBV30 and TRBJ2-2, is SQTIHQWPATLVQPVGSPLSLECTVEGTSNPNLYWYRQAAGRGLQLLFYSVGIGQISSEVPQNLSASRPQDRQFILSSKKLLLSDSGFYLCAWSVQGERGGELFFGEGSRLTVL.

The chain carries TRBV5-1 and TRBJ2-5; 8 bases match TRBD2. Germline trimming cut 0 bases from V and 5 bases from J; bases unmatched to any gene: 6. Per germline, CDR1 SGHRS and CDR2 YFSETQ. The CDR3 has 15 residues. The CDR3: CASSLALAGGETQYF. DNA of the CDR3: TGCGCCAGCAGCTTGGCGCTAGCGGGTGGGGAGACCCAGTACTTC.

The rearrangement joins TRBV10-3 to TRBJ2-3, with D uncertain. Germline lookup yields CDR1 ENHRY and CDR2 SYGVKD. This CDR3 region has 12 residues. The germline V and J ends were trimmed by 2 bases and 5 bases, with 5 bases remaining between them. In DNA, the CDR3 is TGTGCCATCAGTGAGGCCGGAGATACGCAGTATTTT. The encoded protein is CAISEAGDTQYF.